The clone carrying this T cell receptor (beta chain) showed up just once. Profiled with immunoSEQ multiplex PCR; TCRdb holds only in-frame clones, not every one. The sample gives about 430,000 clones, more than 70% of which show up once; 1.4% to 1.5% is in the top ten. This entry belongs to a study of blood T cell repertoires in COVID-19. Study at large: The samples span acute and convalescent COVID-19 from the United States, Italy and Spain.

The V gene's germline CDR1 is GTSNPN and CDR2 SVGIG (reference sequence). The CDR3 contains 14 residues. V shed 2 bases and J 8 bases; nucleotides not matched to a gene: 6. The sample consisted of PBMCs or T cells enriched from blood (not recorded which). J is TRBJ1-4 and V is TRBV30, with 9 bases matching TRBD1. This clonotype was obtained from a woman between 18 and 30 years old who had been exposed to COVID-19. The CDR3 region has the DNA TGTGCCTGGAGTTACGGGGGGACAGGGGAAAAACTGTTTTTT. As protein: CAWSYGGTGEKLFF. Complete variable domain (other parts from reference TRBV30 and TRBJ1-4): SQTIHQWPATLVQPVGSPLSLECTVEGTSNPNLYWYRQAAGRGLQLLFYSVGIGQISSEVPQNLSASRPQDRQFILSSKKLLLSDSGFYLCAWSYGGTGEKLFFGSGTQLSVL.